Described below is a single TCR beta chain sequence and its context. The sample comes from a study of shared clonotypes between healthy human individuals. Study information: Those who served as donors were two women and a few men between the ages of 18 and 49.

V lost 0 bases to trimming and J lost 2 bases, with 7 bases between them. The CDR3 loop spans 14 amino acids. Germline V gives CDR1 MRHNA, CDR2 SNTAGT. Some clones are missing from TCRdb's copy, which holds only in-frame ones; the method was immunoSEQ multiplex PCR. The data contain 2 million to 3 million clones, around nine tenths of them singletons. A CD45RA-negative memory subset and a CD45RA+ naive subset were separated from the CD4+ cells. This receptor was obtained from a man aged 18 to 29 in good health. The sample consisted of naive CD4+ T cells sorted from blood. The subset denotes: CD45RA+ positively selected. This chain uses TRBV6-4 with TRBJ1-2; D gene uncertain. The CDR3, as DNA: TGTGCCAGCAGTGACTCTGGCGGAAACTATGGCTACACCTTC. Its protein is CASSDSGGNYGYTF.